The 9 T cell receptor beta chains presented below share a single source sample, sequenced in a study of cytomegalovirus exposure and HLA in healthy donors. PCR amplification relied on 60 Vbeta primers (plus 13 Jbeta primers). Using immunoSEQ multiplex PCR, the repertoire was profiled, and TCRdb retains in-frame clones only, with some absent. The sample yields 120,000 or so clones, 70% to 80% seen once. Sequencing was performed on PBMCs. The source of these receptors is a woman aged 45 to 65 in good health and CMV-seropositive.

V is TRBV28 and J is TRBJ2-1; TRBD2 aligns across 10 bases. The CDR3 spans 16 residues. Germline trimming cut 3 bases from V and 7 bases from J; bases unmatched to any gene: 9. CDR1 is MDHEN and CDR2 is SYDVKM in the germline V gene. For the CDR3, the DNA is TGTGCCAGCAGTTTCTTGAGCGGGAGGGCCTGGAATGAGCAGTTCTTC. The encoded protein is CASSFLSGRAWNEQFF.

This clone was detected once. V is TRBV6-5 and J is TRBJ1-2, with TRBD1 matching over 12 bases. V lost 3 bases to trimming and J lost 8 bases; unmatched junction nucleotides: 7. Germline lookup yields CDR1 MNHEY and CDR2 SVGAGI. The CDR3 consists of 15 residues. The CDR3 DNA follows: TGTGCCAGCAGTTATCGGGGGACAGGGGGCGGAGGCTACACCTTC. Translation: CASSYRGTGGGGYTF.

This chain uses TRBV19 with TRBJ2-1, with TRBD2 matching over 12 bases. The CDR3 has 15 residues. Germline V lookup: CDR1 LNHDA, CDR2 SQIVND (reference sequence). Trimming at V came to 3 bases and at J to 6 bases, leaving 3 bases not matched to a gene. The CDR3 bases are TGTGCCAGTAGTATTACTAGCGGGGGGCCCAATGAGCAGTTCTTC. Its protein product is CASSITSGGPNEQFF.

This clone was detected a few times. The chain carries TRBV10-3 and TRBJ1-2; possibly TRBD1 for D (5 bases). V was trimmed by 4 bases and J by 4 bases, leaving 16 bases between them. Germline CDR1 is ENHRY and CDR2 is SYGVKD. CDR3 length: 15 residues. Here the CDR3 reads CAISASQGASYGYTF. Written as DNA, the CDR3 is TGTGCCATCAGTGCTTCCCAGGGCGCTAGCTATGGCTACACCTTC.

In this sample, this clone turned up a few times. The genes are TRBV5-8 and TRBJ1-1; possibly TRBD1 for D (5 bases). Trimming removed 1 base at V and 3 bases at J, with 7 bases between. The CDR3 extends over 13 amino acids. Looked up from germline, CDR1 is SGHTS and CDR2 is YDEGEE. The CDR3 loop reads CASSLNRYTEAFF. The CDR3 coding sequence is TGTGCCAGCAGCTTGAACAGGTACACTGAAGCTTTCTTT. The full variable domain, with the rest looked up from reference TRBV5-8 and TRBJ1-1, is EAGVTQSPTHLIKTRGQQATLRCSPISGHTSVYWYQQALGLGLQFLLWYDEGEERNRGNFPPRFSGRQFPNYSSELNVNALELEDSALYLCASSLNRYTEAFFGQGTRLTVV.

The J gene is TRBJ1-4, the V gene TRBV20-1; D might be TRBD1 (5 bases). The V gene lost 6 bases and the J gene lost 8 bases, with 10 bases spanning the gap. This CDR3 is 11 amino acids long. The germline gives CDR1 DFQATT, CDR2 SNEGSKA (reference sequence). The CDR3 nucleotides read TGCAGTGCCAGGGAGGAGGAAAAACTGTTTTTT. This sequence encodes CSAREEEKLFF.

V and J are TRBV6-5 and TRBJ2-5; unclear D gene. Germline CDR1 reads MNHEY; CDR2 reads SVGAGI. The V gene lost 0 bases and the J gene lost 5 bases, with 10 bases spanning the gap. The length of the CDR3 is 14 residues. Here the CDR3 reads CASSYSIRAETQYF. The CDR3, as DNA: TGTGCCAGCAGTTACTCGATACGAGCGGAGACCCAGTACTTC.

The sample holds a few counts of this clone. CDR3 residues: CASSSKTSGGSYSTDTQYF. CDR3 DNA: TGTGCCAGCAGCTCGAAGACTAGCGGGGGGTCTTATAGCACAGATACGCAGTATTTT. This chain links TRBV7-2 with TRBJ2-3, with 13 bases aligning to TRBD2. V dropped 4 bases and J dropped 0; count of bases not matched to a gene: 10. CDR1 is SGHTA, CDR2 FQGNSA, per germline. This CDR3 is 19 amino acids long.

This chain connects TRBV10-1 to TRBJ2-2; a possible D gene is TRBD2 (6 bases). This CDR3 spans 13 amino acids. With 8 bases removed from V and 6 bases from J, the gap between germline ends came to 13 bases. Germline-derived CDR1 and CDR2 are WNHNN and SYGVQD (reference sequence). The CDR3 sequence: CASGGSGAGELFF. CDR3 bases: TGCGCCAGCGGGGGGTCGGGCGCCGGGGAGCTGTTTTTT.